What follows describes a single TCR beta chain. The CDR3 is 20 amino acids. Trimming took 5 bases from V and 1 from J; bases not matched to a gene: 17. Germline V CDR1 and CDR2: SGHTA, FQGNSA. This specimen comes from a study of regulatory T cells in long-lasting Graves disease. Investigators prepared the TCR beta libraries by applying iRepertoire HTBI primers and Arm-PCR of CDR3 regions. TCRdb analysed the multiplex PCR reads with MiXCR anew, one entry per CDR3 protein. This table has 420,000 or so distinct CDR3 sequences, 16% appearing once. Time point noted: newly diagnosed GD, antithyroid drugs for less than 3 months. Making the TCR library involved RNA that had been extracted from PBMCs. This sample also appeared in a second study, on T cells in Graves' hyperthyroidism and ophthalmopathy. That paper adds: The TCR CDR3 first-round RT-PCR relied on the HTBI primer set.

The chain recombines TRBV7-2 with TRBJ2-2; 9 positions agree with TRBD2. The receptor was derived from a woman under 30 with Graves disease. This specimen consisted of peripheral blood mononuclear cells (PBMCs), obtained at new diagnosis, from a patient treated with antithyroid drugs. The CDR3 region has the DNA TGTGCCAGCAGCCCAAGTAGATTTCGGGCTAGCGGGATGAACACCGGGGAGCTGTTTTTT. This codes for CASSPSRFRASGMNTGELFF.